This TCR beta chain was recorded in a study of blood T cells in healthy people across ages. A second PCR of 7 to 11 cycles used a sample-barcoded 5' primer and a J-beta primer mix. MiXCR, applied by TCRdb to the 5' RACE reads, yields one record per CDR3 protein. Here the sample spans about 800,000 distinct CDR3 sequences, 25% being singletons. Total RNA was extracted at no less than 6 micrograms per sample. The same sample was also studied in work on T cells of mothers and their children.

Sequencing used blood. The clonotype originates from a boy aged 5-17 years in good health.

The CDR3 spells CASSQANYEQYF. For the CDR3, the DNA is TGTGCCAGCAGCCAGGCCAACTACGAGCAGTACTTC. The rearrangement links TRBV3-1 to TRBJ2-7; no firm D call. CDR1 and CDR2 from the germline V gene are LGHDT and YNNKEL (reference sequence). This CDR3 is 12 amino acids long. The V gene lost 3 bases and the J gene lost 3 bases, with 6 bases spanning the gap.